This TCR beta chain was recorded in a study of T cells in Graves' hyperthyroidism and ophthalmopathy. Broader study findings: It was a median about 6.5 months before onset that the model predicted ophthalmopathy.

Amplification targeted TCR beta CDR3 regions from RNA transcripts. Initially, a first-round RT-PCR of the TCR CDR3 employed the HTBI primer set. TCRdb re-called the multiplex PCR reads with MiXCR, one entry per CDR3 protein. The table includes 95,000 to 110,000 distinct CDR3 sequences, less than 55% detected once. This clonotype was recorded at least ten times. Its antigen remains unknown. Germline lookup yields CDR1 SGHRS and CDR2 YFSETQ. Trimming left V 3 bases short and J 5 bases short, with 12 bases between. This CDR3 is 13 amino acids long. Over 18 months, lack of ophthalmopathy progression marked Graves' hyperthyroidism as stable. Patients aged 18 to 65 had newly diagnosed hyperthyroidism that had lasted under 2 months.

Sequencing input: blood. This receptor was identified in a man in his forties or fifties with Graves' hyperthyroidism. The chain employs TRBV5-1 and TRBJ2-7; tentatively, D is TRBD1 (6 bases). The CDR3 here is CASSSNTGNEQYF. CDR3 coding DNA: TGCGCCAGCAGCTCAAACACAGGGAACGAGCAGTACTTC.